The 30 T cell receptor beta chains listed next were all sequenced from one sample in a study of cytomegalovirus exposure and HLA in healthy donors. The PCR was carried out with 60 Vbeta primers and 13 Jbeta primers. Measured with immunoSEQ multiplex PCR; TCRdb has only the in-frame clones, and not every one. The data show around 300,000 clones, approximately 90% seen once. The sample was PBMCs. The receptor set was obtained from a woman between 18 and 30 years old in good health and CMV-seronegative.

The V and J genes are TRBV25-1 and TRBJ2-2, with D perhaps matching TRBD1 (6 bases). The V and J ends lost 1 base and 3 bases respectively, with 9 bases between them. The CDR3 has 15 residues. The germline V gene encodes CDR1 MGHDK and CDR2 SYGVNS. CDR3 DNA: TGTGCCAGCAGTGAATCCAAGGGGGACACCGGGGAGCTGTTTTTT. Encoded protein: CASSESKGDTGELFF.

The chain links TRBV5-1 to TRBJ2-5, with 7 nucleotides matching TRBD2. The CDR3 has 13 residues. CDR1 is SGHRS and CDR2 is YFSETQ in the germline V gene. Trimming cost V 7 bases and J 4 bases; bases outside gene matches: 7. The CDR3 here is CASFFPGGETQYF. CDR3 DNA: TGCGCCAGCTTCTTTCCGGGGGGAGAGACCCAGTACTTC.

This clone was observed a single time. An end of the junction does not agree with germline; a read error may underlie this. The chain combines TRBV7-9 with TRBJ2-7; TRBD2 is a possible D gene (5 bases). This CDR3 region has 12 residues. Germline CDR1 is SEHNR and CDR2 is FQNEAQ (reference sequence). CDR3 residues: CSSIGVTYEQYF. CDR3 sequence (DNA): TGTTCCAGCATCGGGGTAACCTACGAGCAGTACTTC.

The gene calls are TRBV6-1 and TRBJ1-6; D is unresolved. The CDR3 contains 18 residues. With 3 bases removed from V and 0 bases from J, the gap between germline ends came to 15 bases. CDR1 is MNHNS, CDR2 SASEGT, per germline. The CDR3 nucleotides read TGTGCCAGCAGTGAGGTTTACAGCGGTAGCTCCTATAATTCACCCCTCCACTTT. Protein: CASSEVYSGSSYNSPLHF.

The J gene is TRBJ1-5, the V gene TRBV5-5; no clear D gene. This CDR3 region has 13 residues. Trimming removed 5 bases at V and 5 bases at J, with 11 bases between. Germline CDR1 reads SGHKS; CDR2 reads YYEKEE (reference sequence). CDR3 DNA sequence: TGTGCCAGCAGTCACAAGAGCGATCAGCCCCAGCATTTT. Encoded protein: CASSHKSDQPQHF. Full variable domain (remainder filled in from reference TRBV5-5 and TRBJ1-5): DAGVTQSPTHLIKTRGQQVTLRCSPISGHKSVSWYQQVLGQGPQFIFQYYEKEERGRGNFPDRFSARQFPNYSSELNVNALLLGDSALYLCASSHKSDQPQHFGDGTRLSIL.

The chain links TRBV5-8 to TRBJ2-7; 9 bases fit TRBD2. Germline loops: CDR1 SGHTS, CDR2 YDEGEE. The CDR3 has 15 residues. With V trimmed by 0 bases and J by 2 bases, 3 bases remained unmatched. CDR3 protein: CASSLAPSGAYEQYF. In DNA, the CDR3 is TGTGCCAGCAGCTTGGCTCCTAGCGGGGCCTACGAGCAGTACTTC.

This chain uses TRBV5-4 with TRBJ2-5; 7 nucleotides align to TRBD2. The DNA end favors TRBJ2-7, so the J call may be wrong. This CDR3 contains 13 residues. Germline-derived CDR1 and CDR2 are SGHNT and YYREEE (reference sequence). CDR3 amino acids: CASAASGTYEQYF. DNA of the CDR3: TGTGCCAGCGCCGCAAGCGGGACCTACGAGCAGTACTTC.

The gene calls are TRBV27 and TRBJ2-5; tentative D call: TRBD2 (6 bases). Germline V gene lookup returns CDR1 MNHEY and CDR2 SMNVEV (reference sequence). Trimming pared 1 base from V and 5 bases from J, leaving 14 bases between. The CDR3 has 15 residues. CDR3 region: CASSLYGGWGETQYF. The CDR3, as DNA: TGTGCCAGCAGTTTATACGGGGGTTGGGGTGAGACCCAGTACTTC.

The rearrangement uses TRBV5-4 and TRBJ1-1; D unresolved. CDR3 length equals 13 residues. V was pared by 0 bases and J by 2 bases, with 5 bases between. Germline CDR1 and CDR2: SGHNT and YYREEE (reference sequence). The CDR3 nucleotides read TGTGCCAGCAGCTTGGATCCAAACACTGAAGCTTTCTTT. It codes for CASSLDPNTEAFF.

The chain couples TRBV18 to TRBJ2-5; a possible D gene is TRBD1 (5 bases). V lost 2 bases and J lost 2, with 9 bases in between. There are 14 residues in the CDR3. Germline V gene lookup returns CDR1 KGHSH and CDR2 LQKENI. The chain's CDR3 is CASSPAGPQETQYF. In nucleotides, the CDR3 is TGTGCCAGCTCACCAGCAGGGCCACAAGAGACCCAGTACTTC.

About this clone itself: The conserved phenylalanine or tryptophan normally closing the CDR3 is absent here, so this likely arose from a read error. The CDR3, as DNA: TGTGCCAGCAGTGAGCAAACAGGGATGGCTTTCCTT. It codes for CASSEQTGMAFL. The chain links TRBV6-4 to TRBJ1-1; D may be TRBD1 (6 bases). Trimming took off 3 bases at V and 11 bases at J, with 13 bases between the two ends. The CDR3 sequence is 12 residues long. CDR1 is MRHNA, CDR2 SNTAGT, per germline.

V gene TRBV11-2 combines with J gene TRBJ1-3; unclear D gene. With 3 bases removed from V and 0 bases from J, the gap between germline ends came to 9 bases. Germline lookup yields CDR1 SGHAT and CDR2 FQNNGV. The CDR3 covers 15 residues. CDR3 protein: CASSFLASSGNTIYF. In nucleotides, the CDR3 is TGTGCCAGCAGCTTTTTAGCCAGCTCTGGAAACACCATATATTTT.

V usage is TRBV7-2 and J usage is TRBJ1-2, with D perhaps matching TRBD1 (5 bases). V was clipped by 2 bases and J by 5 bases, with 15 bases between them. The CDR3 loop spans 15 amino acids. The germline V gene encodes CDR1 SGHTA and CDR2 FQGNSA. CDR3 sequence reads: CASSLIPRDRYGYTF. The CDR3 DNA follows: TGTGCCAGCAGCTTAATTCCCAGGGATCGTTATGGCTACACCTTC.

The gene calls are TRBV6-6 and TRBJ1-2; 9 nucleotides align to TRBD1. Trimming cost V 0 bases and J 4 bases; bases outside gene matches: 6. This CDR3 has 16 amino acids. Germline V gene lookup returns CDR1 MNHNY and CDR2 SVGAGI (reference sequence). The CDR3 nucleotides are TGTGCCAGCAGTTACTCGCCGGAGACAGGGGGCTATGGCTACACCTTC. The encoded protein is CASSYSPETGGYGYTF.

V usage is TRBV27 and J usage is TRBJ2-4; 9 bases align to TRBD1. The length of the CDR3 is 13 residues. Germline V gene lookup returns CDR1 MNHEY and CDR2 SMNVEV (reference sequence). V lost 7 bases, J lost 8 bases, and 6 bases stayed unmatched. CDR3 residues: CASNPGQGHIQYF. CDR3 sequence (DNA): TGTGCCAGCAACCCGGGACAGGGACACATTCAGTACTTC.

Written as DNA, the CDR3 is TGTGCCAGCAGTTACGGGACAGGGTCCTCCAATGGCTACACCTTC. Translation gives CASSYGTGSSNGYTF. The chain couples TRBV6-5 to TRBJ1-2; 9 bases agree with TRBD1. The CDR3 has 15 residues. Germline V gene data show CDR1 as MNHEY and CDR2 as SVGAGI. V lost 2 bases, J lost 6 bases, and 7 bases stayed unmatched.

The chain recombines TRBV2 with TRBJ1-3; no reliable D call. The V and J ends lost 0 bases and 0 bases respectively, with 9 bases between them. The germline CDR1 and CDR2 sequences are SNHLY and FYNNEI. The CDR3 contains 16 residues. CDR3 amino acids: CASSEAQINSGNTIYF. The CDR3 bases are TGTGCCAGCAGTGAAGCCCAGATCAACTCTGGAAACACCATATATTTT. The variable domain in full, completed from reference TRBV2 and TRBJ1-3, reads EPEVTQTPSHQVTQMGQEVILRCVPISNHLYFYWYRQILGQKVEFLVSFYNNEISEKSEIFDDQFSVERPDGSNFTLKIRSTKLEDSAMYFCASSEAQINSGNTIYFGEGSWLTVV.

This chain joins TRBV27 and TRBJ1-2; 7 nucleotides match TRBD1. J lost 6 bases, V lost 6 bases, and 16 bases had no gene match. The CDR3 has 16 amino acids. Germline V gene lookup returns CDR1 MNHEY and CDR2 SMNVEV (reference sequence). The CDR3 reads CASRLTGLPSEHGYTF. DNA of the CDR3: TGTGCCAGCAGATTGACAGGGCTACCCTCAGAGCATGGCTACACCTTC.

This rearrangement joins TRBV27 to TRBJ2-1; 8 bases fit TRBD1. Trimming cost V 4 bases and J 3 bases; bases outside gene matches: 8. Germline assignment: CDR1 MNHEY and CDR2 SMNVEV (reference sequence). CDR3 size: 16 residues. The CDR3 nucleotides are TGTGCCAGCAGTTCGCCCCAGGGGGCGGTCTACAATGAGCAGTTCTTC. This gives the protein CASSSPQGAVYNEQFF.

The chain couples TRBV9 to TRBJ1-1; perhaps TRBD1 as D (5 bases). The V end was cut by 3 bases, the J end by 5 bases, with 8 bases between. Germline loops: CDR1 SGDLS, CDR2 YYNGEE. This CDR3 is 12 amino acids long. The CDR3 DNA follows: TGTGCCAGCAGCGGAAAGGGGACTGAAGCTTTCTTT. It codes for CASSGKGTEAFF. Full variable domain (outside the CDR3, taken from reference TRBV9 and TRBJ1-1): DSGVTQTPKHLITATGQRVTLRCSPRSGDLSVYWYQQSLDQGLQFLIQYYNGEERAKGNILERFSAQQFPDLHSELNLSSLELGDSALYFCASSGKGTEAFFGQGTRLTVV.

The gene calls are TRBV5-6 and TRBJ2-3; 8 positions match TRBD1. With 2 bases clipped from V and 6 bases from J, the junction kept 14 bases outside the gene matches. The V gene's germline CDR1 is SGHDT and CDR2 YYEEEE. This CDR3 has 17 residues. Here the CDR3 DNA reads TGTGCCAGCAGCTTAGATTTTGGGACAGGCCCCTGGGATACGCAGTATTTT. Residues: CASSLDFGTGPWDTQYF.

V and J are TRBV5-1 and TRBJ1-1; D remains unclear. CDR1 is SGHRS, CDR2 YFSETQ, per germline. The CDR3 extends over 16 amino acids. Trimming left V 4 bases short and J 1 base short, with 17 bases between. The DNA of the CDR3 is TGCGCCAGCAGCCCTGACGCTAAAACAGAGAACACTGAAGCTTTCTTT. Encoded protein: CASSPDAKTENTEAFF.

V and J are TRBV10-3 and TRBJ2-7, with 11 bases that match TRBD1. The V gene's germline CDR1 is ENHRY and CDR2 SYGVKD. V lost 3 bases and J lost 4; bases outside the gene matches: 5. The CDR3 sequence is 15 residues long. DNA of the CDR3: TGTGCCATCAGTGAAGGACAGGGGGCGAGTTACGAGCAGTACTTC. This sequence encodes CAISEGQGASYEQYF.

The rearrangement joins TRBV18 to TRBJ2-7; D gene ambiguous. Deletions cut 0 bases from V and 3 bases from J, with 6 bases between. CDR1 is KGHSH and CDR2 is LQKENI in the germline V gene. The CDR3 length is 13 residues. The CDR3 DNA reads as TGTGCCAGCTCACCACCGGCAGTCTACGAGCAGTACTTC. Translating gives CASSPPAVYEQYF.

V gene TRBV29-1 combines with J gene TRBJ2-3, with D unclear. CDR3 length: 15 amino acids. Germline-derived CDR1 and CDR2 are SQVTM and ANQGSEA. V was clipped by 6 bases and J by 2 bases, with 18 bases between them. Here the CDR3 reads CSVVRISAHTDTQYF. As DNA, the CDR3 is TGCAGCGTAGTTAGAATATCCGCCCACACAGATACGCAGTATTTT.

The V gene is TRBV5-1, the J gene TRBJ1-4; 10 nucleotides line up with TRBD1. V lost 3 bases, J lost 10 bases, and 6 bases stayed unmatched. From germline, CDR1 is SGHRS and CDR2 YFSETQ. The CDR3 sequence is 14 residues long. CDR3 DNA: TGCGCCAGCAGCTCGGGGACAGGGGATGGAAAACTGTTTTTT. It yields the protein CASSSGTGDGKLFF.

The chain joins TRBV5-6 to TRBJ2-7; no clear D. In germline, CDR1 is SGHDT, CDR2 YYEEEE. The CDR3 spans 16 residues. Trimming removed 2 bases from V and 3 bases from J, with 18 bases in between. CDR3 sequence: CASSFGFQKPLYEQYF. In DNA, the CDR3 is TGTGCCAGCAGCTTCGGTTTTCAAAAACCCCTCTACGAGCAGTACTTC. Together with reference TRBV5-6 and TRBJ2-7, the CDR3 gives the full variable domain: DAGVTQSPTHLIKTRGQQVTLRCSPKSGHDTVSWYQQALGQGPQFIFQYYEEEERQRGNFPDRFSGHQFPNYSSELNVNALLLGDSALYLCASSFGFQKPLYEQYFGPGTRLTVT.

The chain uses TRBV6-5 and TRBJ1-1; D may be TRBD1 (5 bases). V dropped 7 bases and J dropped 7 bases, with 16 bases sitting between them. Germline-derived CDR1 and CDR2 are MNHEY and SVGAGI. This CDR3 has 13 amino acids. As DNA, the CDR3 is TGTGCCAGCACTTCGCCAGGGTGGGGTGAAGCTTTCTTT. Encoded protein: CASTSPGWGEAFF.

In this sample, this clone turned up a few times. The rearrangement joins TRBV5-6 to TRBJ2-2; D may be TRBD1 (6 bases). The CDR3 is 15 residues long. V shed 2 bases and J shed 4 bases, with 12 bases lying between them. Germline V gives CDR1 SGHDT, CDR2 YYEEEE. The CDR3 DNA follows: TGTGCCAGCAGCTTCTTGGCCAGGGGCACCGGGGAGCTGTTTTTT. Translating gives CASSFLARGTGELFF.

The V and J genes are TRBV11-3 and TRBJ2-3, with D possibly being TRBD2 (6 bases). This CDR3 spans 16 amino acids. V was cut by 3 bases and J by 6 bases, with 19 bases left in between. Germline V gene data show CDR1 as SGHNT and CDR2 as YENEEA. In DNA, the CDR3 is TGTGCCAGCAGCTTCTATGGAGGGGAGTCGGGTGATACGCAGTATTTT. Its protein is CASSFYGGESGDTQYF.